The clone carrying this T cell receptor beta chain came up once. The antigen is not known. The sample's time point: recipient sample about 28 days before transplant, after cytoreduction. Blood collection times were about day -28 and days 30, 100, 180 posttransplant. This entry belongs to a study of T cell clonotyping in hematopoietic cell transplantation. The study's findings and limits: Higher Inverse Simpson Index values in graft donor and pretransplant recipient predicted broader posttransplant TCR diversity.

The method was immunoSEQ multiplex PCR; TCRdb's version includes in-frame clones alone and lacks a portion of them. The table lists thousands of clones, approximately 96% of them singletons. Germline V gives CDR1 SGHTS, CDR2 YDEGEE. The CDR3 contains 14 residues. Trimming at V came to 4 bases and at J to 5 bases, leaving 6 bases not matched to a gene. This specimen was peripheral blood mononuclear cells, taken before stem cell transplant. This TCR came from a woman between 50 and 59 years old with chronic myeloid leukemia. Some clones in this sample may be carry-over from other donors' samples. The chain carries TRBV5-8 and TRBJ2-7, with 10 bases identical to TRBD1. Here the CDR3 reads CASSPWTGGDEQYF. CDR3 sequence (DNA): TGTGCCAGCAGCCCTTGGACAGGGGGGGACGAGCAGTACTTC.